A single sample is the source of the 32 T cell receptor beta chains below, sequenced in a study of T-cell memory formation after mild COVID-19. TCRdb redid the calling of the 5' RACE reads with MiXCR, one entry per CDR3 protein. The data show a few hundred thousand distinct CDR3 sequences, under 25% seen once. The sequenced sample was PBMCs or a T cell subset sorted from them (not recorded which). The receptors were gathered from an adult woman who had mild COVID-19 (a few samples of this study predate the infection). Cell type and time point are not known.

The chain couples TRBV19 to TRBJ1-4; no definite D call. This CDR3 has 16 amino acids. The V end lost 4 bases, the J end lost 7 bases, and 19 bases lay between the germline ends. In germline, CDR1 is LNHDA, CDR2 SQIVND (reference sequence). The CDR3 loop is CASSRRRGASGEKLFF. The CDR3 nucleotides read TGTGCCAGTAGTAGACGTCGGGGTGCCAGCGGTGAAAAACTGTTTTTT. Full variable domain (missing parts from reference TRBV19 and TRBJ1-4): DGGITQSPKYLFRKEGQNVTLSCEQNLNHDAMYWYRQDPGQGLRLIYYSQIVNDFQKGDIAEGYSVSREKKESFPLTVTSAQKNPTAFYLCASSRRRGASGEKLFFGSGTQLSVL.

The chain combines TRBV7-3 with TRBJ2-1; D is ambiguous. The V end was cut by 0 bases, the J end by 1 base, with 7 bases between. The CDR3 totals 15 residues. Germline V gene sequence: CDR1 SGHTA, CDR2 FQGTGA. CDR3 residues: CASSLTPESYNEQFF. DNA of the CDR3: TGTGCCAGCAGCTTAACTCCCGAGTCCTACAATGAGCAGTTCTTC.

There are a few counts of this clonotype. The chain couples TRBV5-1 to TRBJ2-3; TRBD2 aligns across 7 bases. The CDR3 is 14 residues long. The trim removed 2 bases at V and 8 bases at J, leaving 8 bases unmatched. Germline CDR1 SGHRS, CDR2 YFSETQ. The CDR3 loop reads CASSFMAGEGTQYF. The CDR3 DNA reads TGCGCCAGCAGCTTCATGGCGGGAGAAGGTACGCAGTATTTT. Variable domain in full (rest from reference TRBV5-1 and TRBJ2-3): KAGVTQTPRYLIKTRGQQVTLSCSPISGHRSVSWYQQTPGQGLQFLFEYFSETQRNKGNFPGRFSGRQFSNSRSEMNVSTLELGDSALYLCASSFMAGEGTQYFGPGTRLTVL.

V usage is TRBV20-1 and J usage is TRBJ2-1, with 7 bases that match TRBD1. Trimming removed 0 bases from V and 11 bases from J; junction bases left unmatched: 10. This CDR3 is built from 14 residues. Germline CDR1 reads DFQATT; CDR2 reads SNEGSKA (reference sequence). CDR3 in amino acids: CSARDLVTGKKQFF. The CDR3, as DNA: TGCAGTGCTAGAGATTTGGTGACAGGGAAAAAGCAGTTCTTC.

The chain combines TRBV20-1 with TRBJ1-1; 8 bases are a match to TRBD1. With V trimmed by 4 bases and J by 4 bases, 2 bases remained unmatched. Germline loops: CDR1 DFQATT, CDR2 SNEGSKA (reference sequence). The CDR3 totals 12 residues. Written as DNA, the CDR3 is TGCAGTGCTAAACAGGGGGGCACTGAAGCTTTCTTT. Protein product: CSAKQGGTEAFF.

CDR3 amino acids: CASSRGAATHIYGYTF. Here the CDR3 DNA reads TGTGCCAGCAGCCGGGGGGCAGCGACACATATCTATGGCTACACCTTC. The chain joins TRBV12-3 or TRBV12-4 to TRBJ1-2; possibly TRBD1 for D (6 bases). V was cut by 6 bases and J by 4 bases, with 21 bases left in between. CDR3 length: 16 residues.

This clonotype was recorded many times. This chain uses TRBV7-2 with TRBJ2-7, with 12 bases identical to TRBD1. CDR3 length equals 16 residues. Germline V gives CDR1 SGHTA, CDR2 FQGNSA. The junction had 4 bases not matched to a gene; V was cut back by 1 base and J by 3 bases. CDR3 nucleotide sequence: TGTGCCAGCAGCTTAGGTGGGACAGGGGGCATCTACGAGCAGTACTTC. This codes for CASSLGGTGGIYEQYF.

V gene TRBV15 combines with J gene TRBJ1-6; maybe TRBD1 (5 bases). This CDR3 is built from 15 residues. Trimming took 5 bases from V and 4 from J, leaving 12 bases between them. Germline CDR1 and CDR2: LNHNV and YYDKDF (reference sequence). CDR3 in amino acids: CATSARDFYNSPLHF. In DNA, the CDR3 is TGTGCCACCAGCGCGCGGGACTTTTATAATTCACCCCTCCACTTT.

This clonotype was found many times. This sequence joins TRBV7-2 and TRBJ2-1, with 14 nucleotides matching TRBD2. Trimming cost V 5 bases and J 8 bases; bases outside gene matches: 8. This CDR3 has 16 amino acids. Germline-derived CDR1 and CDR2 are SGHTA and FQGNSA. This chain's CDR3 is CASSHAVGLAGDEQFF. CDR3 DNA: TGTGCCAGCAGCCACGCCGTGGGACTAGCGGGAGATGAGCAGTTCTTC.

This clonotype was recorded a few times. The chain joins TRBV20-1 to TRBJ2-3, with 9 bases matching TRBD2. Trimming cost V 5 bases and J 2 bases; bases outside gene matches: 5. Looked up from germline, CDR1 is DFQATT and CDR2 is SNEGSKA (reference sequence). CDR3 length: 14 amino acids. CDR3 region: CSAGGLALTDTQYF. For the CDR3, the DNA is TGCAGTGCTGGGGGACTAGCTCTCACAGATACGCAGTATTTT.

The chain recombines TRBV5-1 with TRBJ2-1; 8 nucleotides agree with TRBD2. In germline, CDR1 is SGHRS, CDR2 YFSETQ. V shed 0 bases and J 3 bases; nucleotides not matched to a gene: 5. CDR3 length equals 16 residues. This CDR3 reads CASSLGRLAGYNEQFF. The CDR3, as DNA: TGCGCCAGCAGCTTGGGGAGGCTAGCGGGCTACAATGAGCAGTTCTTC.

This clonotype came up once. The chain carries TRBV6-1 and TRBJ2-1, with 7 bases aligning to TRBD1. The V and J ends lost 5 bases and 10 bases, in that order; junction bases with no gene match: 5. There are 12 residues in the CDR3. Looked up from germline, CDR1 is MNHNS and CDR2 is SASEGT. CDR3 loop: CASSSDRPEQFF. The CDR3 DNA sequence: TGTGCCAGCAGTTCGGACAGGCCGGAGCAGTTCTTC.

The chain carries TRBV20-1 and TRBJ2-2, with D perhaps TRBD1 (5 bases). Germline assignment: CDR1 DFQATT and CDR2 SNEGSKA (reference sequence). V lost 5 bases to trimming and J lost 1 base, with 11 bases between them. The CDR3 is 14 amino acids. The CDR3 sequence: CSASHRMNTGELFF. CDR3 in DNA: TGCAGTGCTTCACACAGGATGAACACCGGGGAGCTGTTTTTT.

This clonotype was counted many times. The chain carries TRBV5-1 and TRBJ2-7; 7 nucleotides agree with TRBD1. Germline V gene lookup returns CDR1 SGHRS and CDR2 YFSETQ. V lost 4 bases, J lost 5 bases, and 6 bases stayed unmatched. The length of the CDR3 is 13 residues. The CDR3 coding sequence is TGCGCCAGCAGCCCGAGACAGGGCCACGAGCAGTACTTC. Encoded protein: CASSPRQGHEQYF.

The CDR3 here is CASSLQGEFYGYTF. The CDR3 coding sequence is TGTGCCAGCAGTCTACAGGGGGAATTCTATGGCTACACCTTC. This sequence joins TRBV12-3 or TRBV12-4 and TRBJ1-2, with TRBD1 matching over 8 bases. The V segment lost 5 bases and the J segment 4 bases; nucleotides outside the gene matches: 6. This CDR3 region has 14 residues.

The chain joins TRBV4-1 to TRBJ1-4; 9 bases match TRBD1. Germline V gene sequence: CDR1 MGHRA, CDR2 YSYEKL. This CDR3 is built from 15 residues. Trimming cost V 0 bases and J 7 bases; bases outside gene matches: 3. The CDR3 reads CASSQEGQGSEKLFF. The CDR3 DNA reads as TGCGCCAGCAGCCAAGAAGGACAGGGGAGTGAAAAACTGTTTTTT.

This clonotype has only a few counts. The V and J genes are TRBV4-1 and TRBJ2-7, with D perhaps TRBD2 (5 bases). The germline V and J ends were trimmed by 0 bases and 2 bases, with 14 bases remaining between them. Germline CDR1 MGHRA, CDR2 YSYEKL. The CDR3 loop spans 16 amino acids. The CDR3 spells CASSQETGNPAYEQYF. The CDR3 DNA is TGCGCCAGCAGCCAAGAAACCGGGAACCCTGCCTACGAGCAGTACTTC.

This clonotype came up a few times. The rearrangement joins TRBV20-1 to TRBJ2-7, with 9 bases that match TRBD1. Trimming took 4 bases from V and 3 from J; bases not matched to a gene: 7. Looked up from germline, CDR1 is DFQATT and CDR2 is SNEGSKA (reference sequence). This CDR3 spans 14 amino acids. DNA for the CDR3: TGCAGTGCTACCCCCGGGACAGGGCTCTACGAGCAGTACTTC. Amino acid sequence: CSATPGTGLYEQYF.

This clonotype was seen ten or more times. This chain uses TRBV12-3 or TRBV12-4 with TRBJ2-7, with D hard to call. The CDR3 is 16 amino acids. Deletions cut 0 bases from V and 7 bases from J, with 19 bases between. The CDR3 is CASSLAPPETTGEQYF. The CDR3 DNA reads TGTGCCAGCAGTTTAGCGCCCCCAGAAACTACCGGAGAGCAGTACTTC.

V and J are TRBV6-1 and TRBJ2-7; no clear D. The germline V gene has CDR1 MNHNS and CDR2 SASEGT. The CDR3 totals 14 residues. V lost 3 bases to trimming and J lost 3 bases, with 12 bases between them. This chain's CDR3 is CASSEAGRDYEQYF. The CDR3 DNA is TGTGCCAGCAGTGAGGCCGGGCGCGACTACGAGCAGTACTTC.

The gene calls are TRBV12-3 or TRBV12-4 and TRBJ1-2; D is possibly TRBD1 (6 bases). V was clipped by 8 bases and J by 3 bases, with 13 bases between them. CDR3 length equals 13 residues. This CDR3 is CASSTGVYYGYTF. In DNA, the CDR3 is TGTGCCAGCTCGACAGGCGTCTACTATGGCTACACCTTC.

This clonotype has more than one count but fewer than ten. The chain has TRBV7-9 and TRBJ2-3; D is unclear. Germline values: CDR1 SEHNR, CDR2 FQNEAQ (reference sequence). The CDR3 contains 13 residues. With 5 bases removed from V and 1 base from J, the gap between germline ends came to 7 bases. The CDR3 protein is CASSANRTDTQYF. CDR3 DNA: TGTGCCAGCAGCGCCAACCGCACAGATACGCAGTATTTT.

The chain recombines TRBV6-5 with TRBJ2-5; the D call may be TRBD1 or TRBD2 (5 bases each). Deletions cut 2 bases from V and 5 bases from J, with 9 bases between. Germline-derived CDR1 and CDR2 are MNHEY and SVGAGI. This CDR3 is built from 13 residues. This chain's CDR3 is CASSYEGRETQYF. The CDR3 nucleotides are TGTGCCAGCAGTTACGAGGGGCGGGAGACCCAGTACTTC.

This clonotype has a handful of counts. The genes are TRBV5-4 and TRBJ2-3; D is perhaps TRBD2 (5 bases). The CDR3 length is 14 residues. Trimming cost V 4 bases and J 6 bases, with 15 bases left between them. From germline, CDR1 is SGHNT and CDR2 YYREEE (reference sequence). CDR3 DNA sequence: TGTGCCAGCAGCAAGGGAGTCTGGGATGATACGCAGTATTTT. This encodes CASSKGVWDDTQYF.

This chain uses TRBV5-1 with TRBJ2-2; 10 bases are shared with TRBD2. The CDR3 has 15 residues. Unmatched junction bases numbered 5, after V lost 3 bases and J lost 6 bases. Germline CDR1 is SGHRS and CDR2 is YFSETQ. The CDR3 loop is CASSSAGTSAGELFF. CDR3 bases: TGCGCCAGCAGCTCAGCCGGGACTAGCGCCGGGGAGCTGTTTTTT.

This clonotype has ten or more counts. The chain combines TRBV12-3 or TRBV12-4 with TRBJ2-7; weak D call: TRBD2 (5 bases). The CDR3 extends over 11 amino acids. Trimming shortened V by 3 bases and J by 7 bases, and 7 bases separated the two germline ends. In nucleotides, the CDR3 is TGTGCCAGCAGTTTTGGCGGGGAGCAGTACTTC. As protein: CASSFGGEQYF.

This clonotype came up many times. The V and J genes are TRBV18 and TRBJ2-7; weak D call: TRBD1 (6 bases). V gave up 6 bases and J gave up 0 bases, with 12 bases separating them. The CDR3 extends over 14 amino acids. The germline gives CDR1 KGHSH, CDR2 LQKENI. CDR3 loop: CASSPGQSSYEQYF. CDR3 DNA: TGTGCCAGCTCCCCGGGACAAAGCTCCTACGAGCAGTACTTC.

The V gene is TRBV20-1, the J gene TRBJ2-3; D gene uncertain. CDR1 DFQATT and CDR2 SNEGSKA come from the germline V gene (reference sequence). The CDR3 contains 11 residues. Deletions cut 5 bases from V and 6 bases from J, with 9 bases between. CDR3 sequence: CSAPHVDTQYF. The CDR3 nucleotides are TGCAGTGCTCCCCACGTTGATACGCAGTATTTT.

Only a few counts were recorded for this clonotype. The chain recombines TRBV28 with TRBJ2-5; D is unclear. Germline values: CDR1 MDHEN, CDR2 SYDVKM. CDR3 length: 13 residues. The V gene lost 6 bases and the J gene lost 9 bases, with 17 bases spanning the gap. CDR3 sequence: CASRGQPGRAQYF. As DNA, the CDR3 is TGTGCCAGCAGGGGTCAGCCCGGGCGAGCCCAGTACTTC.

Points on this clonotype: Possible read error: a much larger clone is one base away. The rearrangement links TRBV7-9 to TRBJ2-3; D is ambiguous. Germline-derived CDR1 and CDR2 are SEHNR and FQNEAQ (reference sequence). V gave up 2 bases and J gave up 2 bases, with 8 bases separating them. The CDR3 covers 14 residues. The CDR3 DNA is TGTGCCAGCAGCTTATCGCCTGCCACAGATACGCAGTATTTT. Protein sequence: CASSLSPATDTQYF.

The V call is TRBV6-6, the J call TRBJ2-3, with TRBD2 identical over 7 bases. V trimming: 0 bases; J trimming: 2 bases; junction bases outside the gene matches: 5. The germline gives CDR1 MNHNY, CDR2 SVGAGI (reference sequence). This CDR3 contains 16 residues. The DNA of the CDR3 is TGTGCCAGCAGTTACTCGACTAGCCAGACCACAGATACGCAGTATTTT. Its translation is CASSYSTSQTTDTQYF.

V and J are TRBV20-1 and TRBJ1-3; TRBD1 might be the D (5 bases). The V end lost 5 bases, the J end lost 0 bases, and 11 bases lay between the germline ends. This CDR3 is built from 14 residues. The V gene's germline CDR1 is DFQATT and CDR2 SNEGSKA (reference sequence). CDR3 region: CSAPGTRSGNTIYF. CDR3 DNA sequence: TGCAGTGCTCCCGGGACTCGCTCTGGAAACACCATATATTTT.